This T cell receptor (beta chain) was retrieved from a study of T cell clones after liver transplantation. Some clones are missing from TCRdb's copy, which holds only in-frame ones; the method was immunoSEQ multiplex PCR. Here the sample spans approximately 7,900 clones, over 70% being singletons. Germline V gives CDR1 MNHEY, CDR2 SMNVEV (reference sequence). This CDR3 region has 15 residues. V lost 3 bases to trimming and J lost 0 bases, with 12 bases between them. J is TRBJ2-7 and V is TRBV27; D is ambiguous. The TCR sequence derives from a human donor who received a liver transplant. The source material was CD8+ T cells from blood, sampled before liver transplant. The CDR3 DNA reads TGTGCCAGCAGTTTCGGGTTACCGATCTCCTACGAGCAGTACTTC. Translated, it gives CASSFGLPISYEQYF.